These 9 T cell receptor beta chains came from one sample sequenced in a study of T cells expressing NK-cell markers. TCRdb re-called the 5' RACE reads and gives one entry per CDR3 protein, without DNA. The table gives about 550,000 distinct CDR3 sequences; the top ten clones make up approximately 3.6% of it. Material for sequencing was blood T cells: a sorted CD56 or NKG2C T cell subset, CD4+ or CD8+ T cells, or bulk PBMC T cells (not recorded which). These receptors were taken from a man between 18 and 35 years old in good health.

The chain employs TRBV5-1 and TRBJ1-2; there is no DNA to check the TCRdb D call of TRBD1. This CDR3 contains 15 residues. From germline, CDR1 is SGHRS and CDR2 YFSETQ. The CDR3 sequence: CASSTTGTPYGGYTF.

CDR3 loop: CSALGLTDGDTQYF. V gene TRBV20-1 combines with J gene TRBJ2-3; the TRBD2 assignment by TCRdb is unverifiable without DNA. The CDR3 contains 14 residues. Germline V CDR1 and CDR2: DFQATT, SNEGSKA (reference sequence).

This chain joins TRBV18 and TRBJ1-5; TCRdb returns TRBD1, unconfirmable since there is no DNA. The CDR3 length is 13 residues. Germline V lookup: CDR1 KGHSH, CDR2 LQKENI. The CDR3 is CASSPGSNQPQHF.

V and J are TRBV12-3 or TRBV12-4 and TRBJ2-5. This CDR3 comprises 13 residues. This chain's CDR3 is CASSRSSQETQYF.

The gene calls are TRBV6-5 and TRBJ1-2; TCRdb selects TRBD1, and the lack of DNA leaves this call unchecked. Germline values: CDR1 MNHEY, CDR2 SVGAGI. The CDR3 has 14 residues. CDR3 protein: CASSPAGRDYGYTF.

V is TRBV20-1 and J is TRBJ2-3; with no DNA, the TCRdb D assignment of TRBD1 cannot be verified. The CDR3 extends over 12 amino acids. Germline CDR1 DFQATT, CDR2 SNEGSKA (reference sequence). The CDR3 loop reads CSARQGADTQYF.

This chain joins TRBV20-1 and TRBJ2-7. This CDR3 has 13 residues. Looked up from germline, CDR1 is DFQATT and CDR2 is SNEGSKA (reference sequence). The CDR3 loop is CSASVLVGYEQYF.

The chain carries TRBV6-5 and TRBJ2-1; TCRdb gives TRBD1 as the D gene, but with no DNA this cannot be confirmed. The CDR3 has 15 residues. Germline V gene sequence: CDR1 MNHEY, CDR2 SVGAGI. The CDR3 loop is CASSFGQGGYNEQFF.

The gene calls are TRBV24-1 and TRBJ2-5; the TCRdb D gene call, TRBD1, has no DNA to confirm it. CDR3 length: 16 amino acids. Germline V gene data show CDR1 as KGHDR and CDR2 as SFDVKD. CDR3 sequence: CATSDYGSGTQETQYF.